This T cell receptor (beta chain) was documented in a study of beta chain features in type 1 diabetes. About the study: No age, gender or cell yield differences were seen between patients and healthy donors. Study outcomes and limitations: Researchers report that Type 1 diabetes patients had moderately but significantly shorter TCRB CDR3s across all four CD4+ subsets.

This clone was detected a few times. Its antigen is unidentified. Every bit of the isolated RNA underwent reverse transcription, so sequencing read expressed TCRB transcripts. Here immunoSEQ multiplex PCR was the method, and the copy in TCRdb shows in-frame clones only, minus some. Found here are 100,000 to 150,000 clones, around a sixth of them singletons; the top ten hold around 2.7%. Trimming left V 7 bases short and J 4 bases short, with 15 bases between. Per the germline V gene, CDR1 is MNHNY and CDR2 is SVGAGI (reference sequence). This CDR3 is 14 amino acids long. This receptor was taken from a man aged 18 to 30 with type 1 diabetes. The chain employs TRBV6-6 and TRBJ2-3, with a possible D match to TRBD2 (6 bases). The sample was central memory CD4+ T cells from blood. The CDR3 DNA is TGTGCCAGCACTGATGGAGGGAGCGCAGATACGCAGTATTTT. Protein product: CASTDGGSADTQYF.